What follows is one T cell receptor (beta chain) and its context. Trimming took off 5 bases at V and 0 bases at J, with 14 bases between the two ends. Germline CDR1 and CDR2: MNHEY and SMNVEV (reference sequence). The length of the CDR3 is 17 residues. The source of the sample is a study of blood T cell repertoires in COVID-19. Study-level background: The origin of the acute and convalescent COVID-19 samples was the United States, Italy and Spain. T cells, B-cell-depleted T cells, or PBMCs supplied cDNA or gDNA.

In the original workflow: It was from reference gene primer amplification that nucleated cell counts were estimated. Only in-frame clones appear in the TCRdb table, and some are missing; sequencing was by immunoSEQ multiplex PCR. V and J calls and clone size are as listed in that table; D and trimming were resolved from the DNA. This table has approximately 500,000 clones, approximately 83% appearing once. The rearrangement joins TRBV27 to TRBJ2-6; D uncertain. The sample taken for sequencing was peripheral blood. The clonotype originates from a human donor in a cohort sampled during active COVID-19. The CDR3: CASSPSTASSGANVLTF. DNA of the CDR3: TGTGCCAGCAGTCCTTCCACAGCAAGCTCTGGGGCCAACGTCCTGACTTTC. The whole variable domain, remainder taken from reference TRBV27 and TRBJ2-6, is EAQVTQNPRYLITVTGKKLTVTCSQNMNHEYMSWYRQDPGLGLRQIYYSMNVEVTDKGDVPEGYKVSRKEKRNFPLILESPSPNQTSLYFCASSPSTASSGANVLTFGAGSRLTVL.